The T cell receptor (beta chain) under discussion was sequenced for a study of T cells expressing NK-cell markers. At the level of the study: TCR beta repertoires came from sorted CD3+CD56+NKG2C+, CD3+CD56+NKG2C- and CD3+CD56-NKG2C+ T cells. Study-wide points: Roughly 1.0-7.0% of CD8+ T cells in roughly six donors belonged to dominant NKG2C+ clonotypes.

Germline CDR1 is MDHEN and CDR2 is SYDVKM. The CDR3 covers 12 residues. 5'RACE template switching with UMIs generated TCR beta cDNA. TCRdb reprocessed the 5' RACE reads and reports one entry per CDR3 protein, with no DNA. The table lists some 340,000 distinct CDR3 sequences, with 4% to 6.5% in the top ten. To note about this clonotype: Antigen unknown.

Sequencing was carried out using blood T cells: a sorted CD56 or NKG2C T cell subset, CD4+ or CD8+ T cells, or bulk PBMC T cells (not recorded which). V is TRBV28 and J is TRBJ1-4; TCRdb's D gene call, TRBD1, goes unchecked for lack of DNA. The sequence was collected from a man between 18 and 69 years old in good health. This CDR3 is CASSIWTGGLFF.